Here is one T cell receptor beta chain with its context. The sample is drawn from a study of blood T cell repertoires in COVID-19. Study-wide context: Material from acute and convalescent COVID-19 was sourced from the United States, Italy and Spain.

The study drew participants aged about 18 to 89 years from about two dozen US areas. This CDR3 is built from 15 residues. V was pared by 6 bases and J by 9 bases, with 11 bases of the junction left unmatched. The germline V gene has CDR1 MDHEN and CDR2 SYDVKM. Repertoires were generated with immunoSEQ multiplex PCR, while TCRdb's copy carries only in-frame clones and drops some. Among some 330,000 clones, 80% to 90% were seen once, and the ten largest hold about 4.1%. The sequence derives from a man aged 25 to 45 who had recovered from COVID-19. The sequenced material came from PBMCs or T cells enriched from blood (not recorded which). The V call is TRBV28, the J call TRBJ2-1, with 10 bases fitting TRBD1. The CDR3 sequence is CASRNRDRGRGEQFF. CDR3 DNA: TGTGCCAGCAGAAACCGGGACAGGGGACGGGGTGAGCAGTTCTTC.